The 15 T cell receptor beta chains given below trace back to one sample, sequenced in a study of shared clonotypes between healthy human individuals (dated by TCRdb to the early 2020s). Library preparation used the immunoSEQ multiplex PCR assay. The table was pulled from immuneACCESS by TCRdb, which kept in-frame rearrangements only. Such tables lose some clones; where checked, under half of the loss comes from unresolved V genes, and the rest has no known cause. The sample profile shows fewer than 2.5 million clones; 93% of them were found once. 0.36% of the sample comes from the top ten. The specimen sequenced was naive CD4+ T cells from PBMCs. Interpreted using the paper, the cell subset or site label stands for: CD45RA+ positively selected. Source of these receptors: a man aged 18 to 30 in good health. Some clones in this sample may be carry-over from other donors' samples.

The chain uses TRBV25-1 and TRBJ2-1; D uncertain. V lost 2 bases and J 4 bases, leaving 15 bases between the germline ends. CDR1 is MGHDK and CDR2 is SYGVNS in the germline V gene. CDR3 length equals 16 residues. The CDR3 loop reads CASSEPPSRSYNEQFF. DNA of the CDR3: TGTGCCAGCAGTGAACCCCCAAGTAGGTCGTACAATGAGCAGTTCTTC.

The V and J genes are TRBV28 and TRBJ2-7; no reliable D call. This CDR3 has 14 residues. Trimming took 5 bases from V and 2 from J, leaving 13 bases between them. The germline V gene has CDR1 MDHEN and CDR2 SYDVKM. This chain's CDR3 is CASSAVGSTYEQYF. Here the CDR3 DNA reads TGTGCCAGCAGTGCTGTAGGGTCAACCTACGAGCAGTACTTC. The whole variable domain, remainder taken from reference TRBV28 and TRBJ2-7, is DVKVTQSSRYLVKRTGEKVFLECVQDMDHENMFWYRQDPGLGLRLIYFSYDVKMKEKGDIPEGYSVSREKKERFSLILESASTNQTSMYLCASSAVGSTYEQYFGPGTRLTVT.

The V call is TRBV5-4, the J call TRBJ2-5; 10 bases line up with TRBD1. The CDR3 spans 14 residues. Germline V CDR1 and CDR2: SGHNT, YYREEE (reference sequence). The V gene end was trimmed by 5 bases and the J gene end by 4 bases; junction bases not matched to a gene: 5. In nucleotides, the CDR3 is TGTGCCAGCAGTCGGGGACAGGGGTTAGAGACCCAGTACTTC. Its protein is CASSRGQGLETQYF.

This clone was detected a few times. The genes are TRBV6-5 and TRBJ2-5; tentative D call: TRBD2 (5 bases). Per germline, CDR1 MNHEY and CDR2 SVGAGI. The CDR3 length is 13 residues. Between the trimmed V and J ends, which lost 2 bases and 4 bases, there was a span of 8 bases. Written as DNA, the CDR3 is TGTGCCAGCAGTTACCGGGGAGTAGAGACCCAGTACTTC. It is translated as CASSYRGVETQYF.

CDR3 sequence (DNA): TGTGCCAGCAGCTGGGGAGGACAGGGAGGAGAGACCCAGTACTTC. Protein sequence: CASSWGGQGGETQYF. The V and J genes are TRBV7-9 and TRBJ2-5; TRBD1 agrees at 8 bases. Germline CDR1 SEHNR, CDR2 FQNEAQ (reference sequence). V was pared by 4 bases and J by 4 bases, with 8 bases of the junction left unmatched. The CDR3 length is 15 residues.

The chain has TRBV6-5 and TRBJ2-4, with TRBD1 as a possible D gene (5 bases). The germline V gene has CDR1 MNHEY and CDR2 SVGAGI. V gave up 3 bases and J gave up 0 bases, with 12 bases separating them. The CDR3 has 16 residues. CDR3 in DNA: TGTGCCAGCAGTTATGACAGAAAGGTAGCCAAAAACATTCAGTACTTC. This translates into CASSYDRKVAKNIQYF.

The V and J genes are TRBV14 and TRBJ2-7; D is uncertain. CDR3 size: 15 residues. Germline lookup yields CDR1 SGHDN and CDR2 FVKESK. V gave up 1 base and J gave up 2 bases, with 12 bases separating them. The chain's CDR3 is CASSQGPGFPYEQYF. CDR3 in DNA: TGTGCCAGCAGCCAAGGGCCCGGATTCCCCTACGAGCAGTACTTC.

The V call is TRBV5-1, the J call TRBJ1-1, with TRBD1 as a possible D gene (6 bases). Germline V gene data show CDR1 as SGHRS and CDR2 as YFSETQ. The V and J ends lost 6 bases and 0 bases respectively, with 15 bases between them. This CDR3 is 15 amino acids long. The CDR3 protein is CASKEQGSMNTEAFF. CDR3 sequence (DNA): TGCGCCAGCAAGGAGCAGGGGTCCATGAACACTGAAGCTTTCTTT. Full variable domain (remainder filled in from reference TRBV5-1 and TRBJ1-1): KAGVTQTPRYLIKTRGQQVTLSCSPISGHRSVSWYQQTPGQGLQFLFEYFSETQRNKGNFPGRFSGRQFSNSRSEMNVSTLELGDSALYLCASKEQGSMNTEAFFGQGTRLTVV.

The V call is TRBV19, the J call TRBJ2-3; 10 nucleotides line up with TRBD2. CDR1 is LNHDA and CDR2 is SQIVND in the germline V gene (reference sequence). J gave up 0 bases and V 2 bases, and 2 bases lay outside the gene matches. There are 16 residues in the CDR3. The CDR3 sequence is CASSILAGVSTDTQYF. The CDR3 nucleotides are TGTGCCAGTAGTATACTAGCGGGAGTTAGCACAGATACGCAGTATTTT. The entire variable domain, with the rest obtained from reference TRBV19 and TRBJ2-3, is as follows: DGGITQSPKYLFRKEGQNVTLSCEQNLNHDAMYWYRQDPGQGLRLIYYSQIVNDFQKGDIAEGYSVSREKKESFPLTVTSAQKNPTAFYLCASSILAGVSTDTQYFGPGTRLTVL.

The CDR3 spells CASSSPPGVNIGPYNEQFF. Written as DNA, the CDR3 is TGTGCCAGCAGCTCTCCTCCAGGGGTAAATATTGGCCCCTACAATGAGCAGTTCTTC. V gene TRBV7-2 combines with J gene TRBJ2-1; D possibly corresponds to TRBD1 (6 bases). This CDR3 has 19 amino acids. Germline V gene sequence: CDR1 SGHTA, CDR2 FQGNSA. Trimming took 4 bases from V and 2 from J, leaving 24 bases between them.

The chain recombines TRBV7-9 with TRBJ1-1; TRBD1 might be the D (5 bases). This CDR3 comprises 15 residues. The V end was cut by 4 bases, the J end by 1 base, with 13 bases between. Germline CDR1 reads SEHNR; CDR2 reads FQNEAQ (reference sequence). Here the CDR3 DNA reads TGTGCCAGCAGCTCTTGGGACGGGGGGAACACTGAAGCTTTCTTT. Protein product: CASSSWDGGNTEAFF.

The chain has TRBV2 and TRBJ1-2; the D is unclear. CDR1 and CDR2 from the germline V gene are SNHLY and FYNNEI. V was shortened by 4 bases and J by 5 bases, with 11 bases between the two germline ends. The CDR3 runs 13 residues. CDR3 residues: CASSGSDHYGYTF. The CDR3 region has the DNA TGTGCCAGCAGTGGGTCAGACCATTATGGCTACACCTTC.

This clone was seen just once. The CDR3 spells CASSLGGSLAYNEQFF. CDR3 in DNA: TGCGCCAGCAGCTTGGGCGGGAGCCTAGCCTACAATGAGCAGTTCTTC. This chain uses TRBV5-1 with TRBJ2-1, with 7 bases matching TRBD2. V was pared by 0 bases and J by 2 bases, with 5 bases of the junction left unmatched. The CDR3 runs 16 residues. Germline V lookup: CDR1 SGHRS, CDR2 YFSETQ.

In DNA, the CDR3 is TGTGCCAGCAGCTCGATTTCCGGGACAGGGGTTAGGAATCAGCCCCAGCATTTT. Its protein product is CASSSISGTGVRNQPQHF. The chain combines TRBV11-2 with TRBJ1-5; TRBD1 matches 10 bases. CDR1 SGHAT and CDR2 FQNNGV come from the germline V gene. The CDR3 runs 18 residues. The V gene end was trimmed by 4 bases and the J gene end by 4 bases; junction bases not matched to a gene: 13. Looking up the rest from reference TRBV11-2 and TRBJ1-5 gives the full variable domain: EAGVAQSPRYKIIEKRQSVAFWCNPISGHATLYWYQQILGQGPKLLIQFQNNGVVDDSQLPKDRFSAERLKGVDSTLKIQPAKLEDSAVYLCASSSISGTGVRNQPQHFGDGTRLSIL.

The CDR3 loop reads CASTTALAYEQYF. For the CDR3, the DNA is TGTGCCAGCACCACCGCCCTGGCCTACGAGCAGTACTTC. This chain joins TRBV21-1 and TRBJ2-7. TRBV21-1 is deemed a pseudogene. This CDR3 is built from 13 residues.